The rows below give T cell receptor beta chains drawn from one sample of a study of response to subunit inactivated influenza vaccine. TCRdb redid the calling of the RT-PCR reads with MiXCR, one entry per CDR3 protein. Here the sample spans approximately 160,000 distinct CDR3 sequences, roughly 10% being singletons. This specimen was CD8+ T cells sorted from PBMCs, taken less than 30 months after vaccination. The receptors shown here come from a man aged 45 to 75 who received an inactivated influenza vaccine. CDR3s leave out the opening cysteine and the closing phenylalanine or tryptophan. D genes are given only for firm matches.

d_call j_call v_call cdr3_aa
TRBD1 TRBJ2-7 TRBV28 ASSPRGTGFAYEQY
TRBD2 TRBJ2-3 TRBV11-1 ASSLAKGLAASTDTQY
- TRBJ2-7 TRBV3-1 ASSQILSSYEQY
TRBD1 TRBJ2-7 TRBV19 ASSIVGTGFYEQY
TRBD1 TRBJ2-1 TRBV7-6 ASSLEGAAQVYNEQF
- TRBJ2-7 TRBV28 ASGPAPFSYEQY
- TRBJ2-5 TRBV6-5 ASSSAQEGQY
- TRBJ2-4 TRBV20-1 SAPRKQGGNIQY
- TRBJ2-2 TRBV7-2 ASSLGGAGELF
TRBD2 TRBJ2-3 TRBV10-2 ASRGAGGKDTQY
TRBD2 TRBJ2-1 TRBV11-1 ASSLAPLTSGRGNEQF
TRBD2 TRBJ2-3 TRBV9 ASSVAGGGATDTQY
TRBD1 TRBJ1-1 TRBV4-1 ASSQKGASTEAF
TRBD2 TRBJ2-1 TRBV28 ASSINLAGSYKEQF
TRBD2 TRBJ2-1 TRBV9 ASSVGLAGVIEQF
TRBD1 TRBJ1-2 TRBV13 ASSPGTGGSGGYT
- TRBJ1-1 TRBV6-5 ASSYSGGLNTEAF
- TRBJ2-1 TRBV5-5 ASSLVGPGSYNEQF
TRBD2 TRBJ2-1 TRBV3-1 ASSLQGTSGSYEQF
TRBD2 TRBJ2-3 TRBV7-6 ASSLGTSGSTDTQY
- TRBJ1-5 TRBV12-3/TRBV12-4 ASSLVFHGPQH
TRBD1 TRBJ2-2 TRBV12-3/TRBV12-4 ASSLPGQGRTGELF
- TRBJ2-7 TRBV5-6 ASSLVRVAYEQY
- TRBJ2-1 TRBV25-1 ASSETENEQF
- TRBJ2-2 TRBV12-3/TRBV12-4 ASSEGGAGELF
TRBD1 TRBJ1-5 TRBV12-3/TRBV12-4 ASSIDRGQPQH
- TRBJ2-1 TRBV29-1 SALSAGDYNEQF
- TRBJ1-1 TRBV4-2 ASGRRQNTEAF
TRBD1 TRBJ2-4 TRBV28 ASRTDRGLGQGVAKNIQY
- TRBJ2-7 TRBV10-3 AIKDGQGTFYEQY